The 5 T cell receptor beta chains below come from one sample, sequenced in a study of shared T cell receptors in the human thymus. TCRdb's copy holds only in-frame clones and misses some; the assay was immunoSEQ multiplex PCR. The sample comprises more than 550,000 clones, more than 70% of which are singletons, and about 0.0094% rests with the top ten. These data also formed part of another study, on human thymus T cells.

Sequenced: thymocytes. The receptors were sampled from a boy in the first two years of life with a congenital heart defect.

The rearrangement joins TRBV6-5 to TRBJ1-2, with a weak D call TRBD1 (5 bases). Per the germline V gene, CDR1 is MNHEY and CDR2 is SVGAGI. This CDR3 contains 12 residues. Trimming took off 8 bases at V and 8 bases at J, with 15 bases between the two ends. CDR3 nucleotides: TGTGCCAGCGGGGCCTTGCTGAGGGGCTACACCTTC. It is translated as CASGALLRGYTF.

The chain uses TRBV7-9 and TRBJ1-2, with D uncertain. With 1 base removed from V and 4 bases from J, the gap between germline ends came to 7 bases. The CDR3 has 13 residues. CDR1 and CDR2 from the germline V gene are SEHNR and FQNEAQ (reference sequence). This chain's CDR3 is CASSLGHFYGYTF. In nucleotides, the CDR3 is TGTGCCAGCAGCTTAGGGCATTTCTATGGCTACACCTTC.

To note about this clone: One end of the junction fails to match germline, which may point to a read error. The chain's CDR3 is CASSPRVGPSYEQYF. The CDR3 nucleotides read TGTGCTAGCAGCCCCAGGGTCGGGCCTTCCTACGAGCAGTACTTC. The rearrangement joins TRBV7-7 to TRBJ2-7; D perhaps matches TRBD1 (5 bases). CDR3 size: 15 residues. Germline CDR1 reads SSHAT; CDR2 reads FNYEAQ (reference sequence).

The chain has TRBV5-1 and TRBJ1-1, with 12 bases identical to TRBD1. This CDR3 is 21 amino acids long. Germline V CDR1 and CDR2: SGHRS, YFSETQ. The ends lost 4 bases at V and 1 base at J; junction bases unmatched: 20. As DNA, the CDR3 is TGCGCCAGCAGCGGACAATGGATGAAACCGGGACAGGGGGCGGGGAACACTGAAGCTTTCTTT. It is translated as CASSGQWMKPGQGAGNTEAFF. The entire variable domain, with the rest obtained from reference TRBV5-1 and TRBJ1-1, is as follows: KAGVTQTPRYLIKTRGQQVTLSCSPISGHRSVSWYQQTPGQGLQFLFEYFSETQRNKGNFPGRFSGRQFSNSRSEMNVSTLELGDSALYLCASSGQWMKPGQGAGNTEAFFGQGTRLTVV.

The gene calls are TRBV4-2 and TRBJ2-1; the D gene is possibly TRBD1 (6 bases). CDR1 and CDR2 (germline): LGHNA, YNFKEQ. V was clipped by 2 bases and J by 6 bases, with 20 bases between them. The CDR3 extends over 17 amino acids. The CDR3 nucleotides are TGTGCCAGCAGCCAAAATCTGGGGGCAGTTTGGGCCAATGAGCAGTTCTTC. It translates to CASSQNLGAVWANEQFF.